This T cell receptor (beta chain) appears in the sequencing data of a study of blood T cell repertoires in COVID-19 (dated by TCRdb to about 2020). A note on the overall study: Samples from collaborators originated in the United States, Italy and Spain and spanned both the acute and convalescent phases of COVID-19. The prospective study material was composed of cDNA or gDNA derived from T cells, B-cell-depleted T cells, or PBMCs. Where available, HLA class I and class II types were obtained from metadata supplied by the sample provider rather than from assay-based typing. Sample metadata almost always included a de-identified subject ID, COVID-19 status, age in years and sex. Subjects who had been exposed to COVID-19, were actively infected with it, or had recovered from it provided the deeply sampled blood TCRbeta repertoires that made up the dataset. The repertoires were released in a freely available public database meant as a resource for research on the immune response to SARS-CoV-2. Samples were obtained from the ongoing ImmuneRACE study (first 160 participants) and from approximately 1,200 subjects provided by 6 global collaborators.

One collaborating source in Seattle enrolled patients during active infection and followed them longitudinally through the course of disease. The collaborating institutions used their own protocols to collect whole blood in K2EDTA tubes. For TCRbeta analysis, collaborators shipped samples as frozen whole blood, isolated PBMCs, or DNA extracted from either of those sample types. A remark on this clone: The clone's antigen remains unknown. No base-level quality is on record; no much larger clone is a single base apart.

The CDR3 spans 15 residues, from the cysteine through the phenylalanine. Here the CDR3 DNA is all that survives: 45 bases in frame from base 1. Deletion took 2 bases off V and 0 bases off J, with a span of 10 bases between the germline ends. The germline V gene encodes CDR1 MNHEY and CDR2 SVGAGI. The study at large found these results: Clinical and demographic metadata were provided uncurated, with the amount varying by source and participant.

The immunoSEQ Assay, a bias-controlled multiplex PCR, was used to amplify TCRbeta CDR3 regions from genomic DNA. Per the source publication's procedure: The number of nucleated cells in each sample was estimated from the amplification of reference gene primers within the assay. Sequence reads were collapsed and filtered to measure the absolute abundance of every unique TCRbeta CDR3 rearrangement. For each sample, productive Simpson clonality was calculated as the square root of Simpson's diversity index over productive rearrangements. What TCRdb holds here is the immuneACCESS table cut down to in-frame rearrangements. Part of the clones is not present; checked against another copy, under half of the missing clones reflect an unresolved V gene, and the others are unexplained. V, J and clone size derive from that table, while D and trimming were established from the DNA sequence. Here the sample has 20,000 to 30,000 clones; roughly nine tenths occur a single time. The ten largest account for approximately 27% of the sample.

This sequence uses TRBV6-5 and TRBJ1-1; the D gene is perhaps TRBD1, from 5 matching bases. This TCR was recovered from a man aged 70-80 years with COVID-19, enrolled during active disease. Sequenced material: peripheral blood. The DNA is TGTGCCAGCAGTTACCAGCGGGGGATGAACACTGAAGCTTTCTTT. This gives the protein CASSYQRGMNTEAFF.